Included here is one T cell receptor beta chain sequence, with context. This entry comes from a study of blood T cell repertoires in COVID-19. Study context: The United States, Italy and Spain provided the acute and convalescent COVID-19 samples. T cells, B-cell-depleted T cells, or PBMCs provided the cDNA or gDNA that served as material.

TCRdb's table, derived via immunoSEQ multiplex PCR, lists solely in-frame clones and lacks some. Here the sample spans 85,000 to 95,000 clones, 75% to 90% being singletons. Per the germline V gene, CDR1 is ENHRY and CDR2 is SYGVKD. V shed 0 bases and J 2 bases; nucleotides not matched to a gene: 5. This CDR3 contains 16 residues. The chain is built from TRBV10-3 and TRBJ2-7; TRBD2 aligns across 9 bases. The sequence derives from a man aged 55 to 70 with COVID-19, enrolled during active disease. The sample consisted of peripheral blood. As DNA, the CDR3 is TGTGCCATCAGTGAGTCAGGCGGGAGGGGACCCTACGAGCAGTACTTC. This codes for CAISESGGRGPYEQYF.